This T cell receptor beta chain was sequenced in a study of blood T cell repertoires in COVID-19. On the study more broadly: The samples span acute and convalescent COVID-19 from the United States, Italy and Spain. T cells, B-cell-depleted T cells, or PBMCs supplied cDNA or gDNA.

CDR3 length: 13 amino acids. V was clipped by 7 bases and J by 15 bases; unmatched bases: 8. Authors' analysis steps: Researchers report that nucleated cell counts were estimated from reference gene primer amplification. Here immunoSEQ multiplex PCR was the method, and the copy in TCRdb shows in-frame clones only, minus some. V, J and clone size are taken as reported in that table, and D and trimming were inferred from the DNA itself. The sample lists some 200,000 clones, around 88% occurring once. The sequenced material came from peripheral blood. This sequence originates from a man in his late teens or twenties with active or convalescent COVID-19. The genes are TRBV12-3 or TRBV12-4 and TRBJ2-1; TRBD2 agrees at 14 bases. The CDR3 reads CASTLGTSGSPFF. CDR3 bases: TGTGCCAGCACCCTAGGGACTAGCGGGAGTCCGTTCTTC.